Shown below are 10 T cell receptor beta chains from a single sample sequenced in a study of CD4 and CD8 cells across lung adenocarcinoma regions. TCRdb re-analysed the PCR reads in MiXCR, keeping a single row per CDR3 protein. The sample includes around 20,000 distinct CDR3 sequences, about 50% of them seen just once. Source material: CD8+ T cells from the margin of a lung tumor. All receptors derive from a male donor with lung adenocarcinoma. The CD4 and CD8 labels of this study may be unreliable.

This chain connects TRBV6-5 to TRBJ2-1; D may be TRBD2 (6 bases). Germline V gene lookup returns CDR1 MNHEY and CDR2 SVGAGI. This CDR3 has 14 residues. V was clipped by 3 bases and J by 10 bases, with 16 bases between them. The DNA for the CDR3 is TGTGCCAGCAGTTATAAGGTTGCGGGATGGGAGCAGTTCTTC. Protein sequence: CASSYKVAGWEQFF.

The sample holds one count of this clonotype. The chain employs TRBV6-5 and TRBJ2-5; TRBD2 aligns across 8 bases. The CDR3 is made up of 16 amino acids. CDR1 and CDR2 from the germline V gene are MNHEY and SVGAGI. Trimming cost V 0 bases and J 5 bases; bases outside gene matches: 8. CDR3 sequence (DNA): TGTGCCAGCAGTTACTCTAGCGGGACCGCTTGGGAGACCCAGTACTTC. Its translation is CASSYSSGTAWETQYF.

On this clonotype: A read error may produce the germline difference seen at one junction end. This sequence joins TRBV10-2 and TRBJ2-4; possible D gene TRBD1, 6 bases. This CDR3 is 14 amino acids long. The germline V gene encodes CDR1 WSHSY and CDR2 SAAADI. For the CDR3, the DNA is TGCGGCAGCAGGGGTTCGGGACCTAAAAGCACTCAGTACTTC. This codes for CGSRGSGPKSTQYF.

The V gene is TRBV25-1, the J gene TRBJ2-3, with a tentative D call TRBD2 (7 bases). Germline V gives CDR1 MGHDK, CDR2 SYGVNS. The germline V and J ends were trimmed by 2 bases and 4 bases, with 19 bases remaining between them. CDR3 length equals 17 residues. This chain's CDR3 is CASSERLGGVSPDTQYF. CDR3 sequence (DNA): TGTGCCAGCAGTGAACGTCTAGGGGGGGTATCTCCAGATACGCAGTATTTT.

This chain joins TRBV6-1 and TRBJ2-1; a possible D gene is TRBD2 (6 bases). Judging by the DNA end, TRBJ2-5 fits better; the J call may be wrong. This CDR3 has 13 residues. The germline CDR1 and CDR2 sequences are MNHNS and SASEGT. CDR3 protein: CASREPGVHAQYF. For the CDR3, the DNA is TGTGCCAGCCGGGAGCCAGGCGTACACGCCCAGTACTTC.

CDR3 in DNA: TGTGCGGGCACAGGGGGCCGGGGACAAGAGACCCAGTACTTC. It specifies CAGTGGRGQETQYF. The chain has TRBV10-3 and TRBJ2-5; 9 bases agree with TRBD1. This CDR3 comprises 14 residues. Germline CDR1 is ENHRY and CDR2 is SYGVKD.

This chain connects TRBV4-1 to TRBJ2-7; 9 bases align to TRBD1. V trimming: 0 bases; J trimming: 4 bases; junction bases outside the gene matches: 4. This CDR3 has 15 residues. Germline V gene sequence: CDR1 MGHRA, CDR2 YSYEKL. As DNA, the CDR3 is TGCGCCAGCAGCCAAGATCGGGGACAGGGTTACGAGCAGTACTTC. Protein product: CASSQDRGQGYEQYF.

This clonotype has more than one count but fewer than ten. The chain recombines TRBV27 with TRBJ2-1, with TRBD1 matching over 7 bases. The length of the CDR3 is 14 residues. V was clipped by 0 bases and J by 6 bases; unmatched bases: 2. The germline CDR1 and CDR2 sequences are MNHEY and SMNVEV (reference sequence). The CDR3 loop reads CASSLSHRGNEQFF. CDR3 coding DNA: TGTGCCAGCAGTTTATCGCACAGGGGCAATGAGCAGTTCTTC.

The gene calls are TRBV6-1 and TRBJ2-1; D is perhaps TRBD2 (5 bases). The end of the DNA aligns better with TRBJ2-7, so the J call may be wrong. This CDR3 spans 16 amino acids. CDR1 MNHNS and CDR2 SASEGT come from the germline V gene. CDR3 loop: CASTGASSRSSYEQYF. CDR3 DNA sequence: TGTGCCAGCACCGGAGCTAGCTCAAGGAGCTCCTACGAGCAGTACTTC.

A few counts support this clonotype. The chain recombines TRBV6-5 with TRBJ2-2, with TRBD2 matching 7 bases. The CDR3 length is 16 residues. V shed 0 bases, J shed 1 base, and the junction held 2 bases outside the gene matches. CDR1 is MNHEY, CDR2 SVGAGI, per germline. The CDR3 sequence is CASSYSRTRNTGELFF. The CDR3 region has the DNA TGTGCCAGCAGTTACTCTAGGACTAGGAACACCGGGGAGCTGTTTTTT.